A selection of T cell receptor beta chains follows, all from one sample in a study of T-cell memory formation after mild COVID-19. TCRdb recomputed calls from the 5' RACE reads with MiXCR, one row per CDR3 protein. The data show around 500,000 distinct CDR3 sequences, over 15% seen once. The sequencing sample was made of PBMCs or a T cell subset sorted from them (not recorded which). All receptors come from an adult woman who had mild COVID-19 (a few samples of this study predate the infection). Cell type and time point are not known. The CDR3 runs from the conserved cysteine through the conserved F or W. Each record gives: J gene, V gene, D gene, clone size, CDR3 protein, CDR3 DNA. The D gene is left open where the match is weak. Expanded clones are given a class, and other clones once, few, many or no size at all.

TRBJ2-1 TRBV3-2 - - CASSPHRLAGVCEQFF TGTGCCAGCAGCCCACACCGACTAGCGGGAGTTTGCGAGCAGTTCTTC
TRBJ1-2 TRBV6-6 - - CASRARGYTF TGTGCCAGCCGGGCCAGAGGCTACACCTTC
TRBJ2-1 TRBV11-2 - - CASSPGRVNEQFF TGTGCCAGCAGCCCGGGACGGGTCAATGAGCAGTTCTTC
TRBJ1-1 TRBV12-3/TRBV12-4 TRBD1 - CASSRRTGNDEAFF TGTGCCAGCAGCCGTCGGACAGGGAATGATGAAGCTTTCTTT
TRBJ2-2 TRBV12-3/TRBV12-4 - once CASSVRENGELFF TGTGCCAGCAGTGTCAGGGAGAACGGGGAGCTGTTTTTT
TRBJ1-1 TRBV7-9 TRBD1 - CASSWTGRNTEAFF TGTGCCAGCAGCTGGACAGGGAGGAACACTGAAGCTTTCTTT
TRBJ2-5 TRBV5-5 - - CASISTAVETQYF TGTGCCAGCATCTCGACAGCGGTGGAGACCCAGTACTTC
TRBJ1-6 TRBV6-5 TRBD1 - CASSYSMGQVNSPLHF TGTGCCAGCAGTTACTCGATGGGACAGGTTAATTCACCCCTCCACTTT
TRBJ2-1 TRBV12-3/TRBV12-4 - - CASSPIGRPSYNEQFF TGTGCCAGCAGTCCCATAGGGAGACCCTCCTACAATGAGCAGTTCTTC
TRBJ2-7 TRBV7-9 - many CASSLVGHEQYF TGTGCCAGCAGCTTAGTGGGTCACGAGCAGTACTTC
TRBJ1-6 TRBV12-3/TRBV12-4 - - CASSPGERSPLHF TGTGCCAGCAGCCCAGGGGAAAGGTCACCCCTCCACTTT
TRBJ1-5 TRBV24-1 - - CATSDSGTLGPQHF TGTGCCACCAGTGATTCCGGGACCCTGGGGCCCCAGCATTTT
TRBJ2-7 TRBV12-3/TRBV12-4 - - CASSPTAGSSYEQYF TGTGCCAGCAGCCCTACGGCAGGGAGCTCCTACGAGCAGTACTTC
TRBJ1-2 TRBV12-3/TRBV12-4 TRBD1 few CASSLGQYSYGYTF TGTGCCAGCAGCTTGGGACAGTATAGTTATGGCTACACCTTC
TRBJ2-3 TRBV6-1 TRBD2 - CASRAGGPDTQYF TGTGCCAGCAGGGCGGGGGGGCCAGATACGCAGTATTTT
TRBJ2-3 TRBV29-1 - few CSVEDSGASTDTQYF TGCAGCGTTGAAGATTCCGGGGCGAGCACAGATACGCAGTATTTT
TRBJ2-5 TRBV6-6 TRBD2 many CASRIAGLEETQYF TGTGCCAGCAGGATAGCGGGCTTAGAAGAGACCCAGTACTTC
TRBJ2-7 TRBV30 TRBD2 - CAWRPQTSGERNYEQYF TGTGCCTGGAGGCCCCAGACTAGCGGGGAAAGAAACTACGAGCAGTACTTC
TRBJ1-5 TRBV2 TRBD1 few CASSAWQGDNQPQHF TGTGCCAGCAGTGCTTGGCAGGGGGACAATCAGCCCCAGCATTTT
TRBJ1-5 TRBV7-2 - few CASSLIFNQPQHF TGTGCCAGCAGCTTAATTTTCAATCAGCCCCAGCATTTT
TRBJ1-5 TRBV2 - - CASSEEDGRNQPQHF TGTGCCAGCAGTGAAGAAGACGGCAGAAATCAGCCCCAGCATTTT
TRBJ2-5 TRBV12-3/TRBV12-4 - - CASKTGGETQYF TGTGCCAGCAAAACCGGTGGGGAGACCCAGTACTTC
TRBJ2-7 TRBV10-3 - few CAISAPGAGSEQYF TGTGCCATCAGTGCCCCCGGGGCCGGGTCCGAGCAGTACTTC
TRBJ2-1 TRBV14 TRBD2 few CASSQLPSGRAEQFF TGTGCCAGCAGCCAGCTACCTAGCGGGAGAGCTGAGCAGTTCTTC